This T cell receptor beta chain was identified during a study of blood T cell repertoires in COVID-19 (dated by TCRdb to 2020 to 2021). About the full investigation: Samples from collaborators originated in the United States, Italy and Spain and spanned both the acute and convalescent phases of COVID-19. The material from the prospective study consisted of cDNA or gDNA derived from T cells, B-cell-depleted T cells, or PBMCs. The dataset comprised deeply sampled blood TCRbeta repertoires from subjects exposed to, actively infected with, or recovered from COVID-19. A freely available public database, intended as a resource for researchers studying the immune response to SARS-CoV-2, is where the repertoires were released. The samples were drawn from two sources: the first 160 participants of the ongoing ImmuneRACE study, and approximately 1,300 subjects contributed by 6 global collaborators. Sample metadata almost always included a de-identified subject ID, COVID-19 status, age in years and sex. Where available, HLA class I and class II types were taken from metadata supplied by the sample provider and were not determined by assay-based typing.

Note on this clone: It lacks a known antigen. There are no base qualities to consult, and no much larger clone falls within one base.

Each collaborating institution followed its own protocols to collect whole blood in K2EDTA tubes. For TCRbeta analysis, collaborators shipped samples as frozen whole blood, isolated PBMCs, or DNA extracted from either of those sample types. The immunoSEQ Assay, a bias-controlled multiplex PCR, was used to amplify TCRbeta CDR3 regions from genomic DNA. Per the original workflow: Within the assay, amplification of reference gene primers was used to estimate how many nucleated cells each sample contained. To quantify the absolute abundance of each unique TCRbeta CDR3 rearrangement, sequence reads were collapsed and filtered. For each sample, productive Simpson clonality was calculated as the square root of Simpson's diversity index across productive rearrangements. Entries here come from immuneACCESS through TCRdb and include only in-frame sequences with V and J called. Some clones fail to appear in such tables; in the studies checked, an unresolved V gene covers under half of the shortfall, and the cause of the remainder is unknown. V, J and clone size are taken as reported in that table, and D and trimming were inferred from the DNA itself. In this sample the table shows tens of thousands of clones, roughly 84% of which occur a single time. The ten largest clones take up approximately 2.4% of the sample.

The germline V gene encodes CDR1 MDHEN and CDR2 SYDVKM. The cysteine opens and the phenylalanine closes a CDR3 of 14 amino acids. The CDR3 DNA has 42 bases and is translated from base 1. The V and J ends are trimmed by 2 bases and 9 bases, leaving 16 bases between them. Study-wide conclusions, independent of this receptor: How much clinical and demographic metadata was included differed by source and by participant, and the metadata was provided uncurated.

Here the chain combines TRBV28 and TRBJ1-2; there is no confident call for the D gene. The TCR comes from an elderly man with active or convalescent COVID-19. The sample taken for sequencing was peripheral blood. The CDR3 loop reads CASSLSDTVRSYTF. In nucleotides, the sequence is TGTGCCAGCAGTTTAAGTGACACCGTCCGGAGCTACACCTTC.